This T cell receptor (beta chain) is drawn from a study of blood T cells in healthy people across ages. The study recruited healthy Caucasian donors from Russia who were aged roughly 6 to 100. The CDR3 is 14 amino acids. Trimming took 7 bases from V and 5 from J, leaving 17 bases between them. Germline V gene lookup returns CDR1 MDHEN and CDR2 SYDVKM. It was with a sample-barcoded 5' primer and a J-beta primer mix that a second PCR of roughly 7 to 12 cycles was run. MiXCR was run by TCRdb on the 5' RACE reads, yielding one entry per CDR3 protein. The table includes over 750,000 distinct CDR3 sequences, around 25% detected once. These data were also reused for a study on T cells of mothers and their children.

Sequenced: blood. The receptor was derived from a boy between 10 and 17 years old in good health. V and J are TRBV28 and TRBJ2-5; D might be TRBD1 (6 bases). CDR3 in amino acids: CASNFPGAGETQYF. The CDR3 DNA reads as TGTGCCAGCAACTTCCCAGGGGCTGGGGAGACCCAGTACTTC.